What follows is one T cell receptor beta chain and its context. This clone occurred a few times. Its antigen is currently not known. No base quality information exists; no much larger clone differs at one position. Each donor gave one peripheral blood draw, averaging approximately 110 mL, which was collected into heparinised tubes. A BD FACSAria II and a panel including CD45RO, CCR7, CD25, CD127, CD95 and CD27 were used to sort naive, central memory, regulatory and stem cell-like memory CD4+ T cells. Purity was above 98% for every sorted population. PBMCs were isolated right away by Lymphoprep density gradient centrifugation and were stained directly, without culture. Samples were stained and sorted in pairs, with one healthy donor and one patient per experiment, so that batch effects were minimized. The High Capacity cDNA Reverse Transcription Kit was used to reverse transcribe all of the isolated RNA, meaning that expressed TCRB transcripts were what got sequenced. Naive, central memory and regulatory T cell samples underwent deep immunoSEQ sequencing, averaging roughly 3.4 million total reads per sample. Sorted cells were lysed in RLT buffer, and RNA was extracted using DNase-treated RNeasy Micro or Mini kits according to cell number. To prevent cross-contamination, every cell subset was processed on its own, while patient and healthy donor samples were processed together. The immunoSEQ multiplex PCR was used to amplify TCRB sequences from cDNA, generating 87-bp fragments that spanned the CDR3 region. Sequencing of the amplicons was done on the Illumina HiSeq platform. The paper's data handling went like this. PCR bias was computationally corrected using synthetic template baselines, reads within Hamming distance 2 were collapsed, and singletons that could not be merged were discarded. By aligning reads against IMGT, V, D and J genes, CDR3 length, and insertions or deletions at six rearrangement sites were assigned. Clonotype counts were normalized to sorted cell number within each subset before computing true diversity and Gini coefficients with the tcR R package. Repertoire sharing was quantified using the overlap coefficient calculated on TCRB nucleotide sequences. Here the immuneACCESS table is served through TCRdb, limited to in-frame sequences with V and J called. Missing clones are a known gap in these copies; in checked studies unresolved V genes cover under half, and the rest lacks a known reason. V and J calls and clone size are as listed in that table; D and trimming were resolved from the DNA. Within this sample are around 140,000 clones, with about 9.7% of them counted one time only. Approximately 0.65% of the sample is taken by the ten largest.

The record originates from a study of beta chain features in type 1 diabetes (dated by TCRdb to the late 2010s). Regarding the complete study: Mean age, gender distribution, total cell number and subset yield were not different between patients and healthy donors. A total of about 110 million sorted cells were examined across all samples, and the number of cells per subset was strongly correlated with RNA yield. The study compared the TCRB repertoires of sorted circulating CD4+ T cell subsets in recently diagnosed type 1 diabetes patients with those in matched healthy donors. Regulatory and stem cell-like memory subsets were isolated from only 8 patients and 8 healthy donors, whereas naive and central memory subsets came from all 30 or so donors.

Measured from the cysteine to the phenylalanine, the CDR3 is 14 residues long. Here the CDR3 DNA is all that survives: 42 bases in frame from base 1. V sheds 1 base and J sheds 6 bases, leaving 10 bases between their ends. The germline V gene provides CDR1 SGHRS and CDR2 YFSETQ. The full study reports these points: Type 1 diabetes patients showed a moderate but significant shortening of TCRB CDR3 length in all four CD4+ subsets. PCR may preferentially amplify shorter templates, but because patient and control samples were amplified and corrected together, any resulting skew would affect both groups equally. Because cDNA was sequenced instead of genomic DNA, activated cells with high expression could be over-represented, although the groups did not differ in activation or CD3 levels. Naive, central memory and regulatory TCRB repertoires appeared more similar among patients than among healthy donors. Because the HLA sub-analyses included only small numbers of individuals, any influence of HLA type on TCRB rearrangement was left unresolved. At VDJ recombination sites, patients with type 1 diabetes made fewer insertions and deleted more nucleotides, a pattern implying thymic rearrangement abnormalities.

The chain uses TRBV5-1 and TRBJ1-4, with the D gene uncertain. This clonotype was obtained from a woman in her thirties or forties in good health. Sequencing was carried out using central memory CD4+ T cells from blood. The CDR3 reads as follows: CASSLSRFDEKLFF. The DNA is TGCGCCAGCAGCTTGTCCAGGTTCGATGAAAAACTGTTTTTT.